Listed below are T cell receptor beta chains from one sample, sequenced in a study of control samples from healthy donors and cancer patients. Profiled with immunoSEQ multiplex PCR; TCRdb holds only in-frame clones, not every one. The sample lists some 160,000 clones; approximately 93% were seen once. The sequencing sample was made of blood. Every receptor here comes from a woman between 35 and 50 years old in good health. The CDR3 runs from the conserved cysteine through the conserved F or W. A D gene is named only where the DNA matches it firmly. Clone size is stated in some rows and not others, as once, few, many or a class when expanded.

d_gene: TRBD2; abundance: .; v_gene: TRBV9; j_gene: TRBJ2-7; CDR3aa: CASSVAGGLPYEQYF; CDR3nt: TGTGCCAGCAGCGTAGCGGGAGGCCTACCATACGAGCAGTACTTC
d_gene: TRBD2; abundance: .; v_gene: TRBV7-9; j_gene: TRBJ2-1; CDR3aa: CASSFGLAGAYEQFF; CDR3nt: TGTGCCAGCAGCTTTGGACTAGCGGGGGCGTATGAGCAGTTCTTC
d_gene: TRBD1; abundance: .; v_gene: TRBV7-3; j_gene: TRBJ2-7; CDR3aa: CASSWGPGQGNEQYF; CDR3nt: TGTGCCAGCAGCTGGGGACCCGGACAGGGCAACGAGCAGTACTTC
d_gene: TRBD1; abundance: .; v_gene: TRBV19; j_gene: TRBJ1-2; CDR3aa: CASSADRESGYTF; CDR3nt: TGTGCCAGTAGTGCCGACAGGGAGAGTGGCTACACCTTC
d_gene: .; abundance: once; v_gene: TRBV9; j_gene: TRBJ1-3; CDR3aa: CASSVAVSGNTIYF; CDR3nt: TGTGCCAGCAGCGTAGCAGTCTCTGGAAACACCATATATTTT
d_gene: TRBD2; abundance: .; v_gene: TRBV10-1; j_gene: TRBJ2-5; CDR3aa: CASSPGTSGKETQYF; CDR3nt: TGCGCCAGCAGTCCGGGGACTAGCGGGAAAGAGACCCAGTACTTC
d_gene: .; abundance: .; v_gene: TRBV5-1; j_gene: TRBJ2-1; CDR3aa: CASSIDRNNEQFF; CDR3nt: TGCGCCAGCAGCATTGACAGAAACAATGAGCAGTTCTTC
d_gene: .; abundance: .; v_gene: TRBV6-6; j_gene: TRBJ2-7; CDR3aa: CASSYSSRAPGSEQYF; CDR3nt: TGTGCCAGCAGTTACTCGTCCAGGGCCCCGGGGAGCGAGCAGTACTTC
d_gene: .; abundance: .; v_gene: TRBV7-9; j_gene: TRBJ1-4; CDR3aa: CASSLMTDNEKLFF; CDR3nt: TGTGCCAGCAGCTTAATGACAGATAATGAAAAACTGTTTTTT
d_gene: TRBD2; abundance: .; v_gene: TRBV5-1; j_gene: TRBJ2-1; CDR3aa: CASSSGLAGAKSSYNEQFF; CDR3nt: TGCGCCAGCAGCTCGGGACTAGCGGGAGCAAAGAGCTCCTACAATGAGCAGTTCTTC
d_gene: TRBD2; abundance: once; v_gene: TRBV25-1; j_gene: TRBJ2-3; CDR3aa: CASSEWTSGHTDTQYF; CDR3nt: TGTGCCAGCAGTGAATGGACTAGCGGACACACAGATACGCAGTATTTT
d_gene: TRBD1; abundance: .; v_gene: TRBV2; j_gene: TRBJ1-2; CDR3aa: CASSNRGRNYGYTF; CDR3nt: TGTGCCAGCAGCAACAGGGGACGTAACTATGGCTACACCTTC
d_gene: .; abundance: .; v_gene: TRBV3-1/TRBV3-2; j_gene: TRBJ1-1; CDR3aa: CASSQVLSNTEAFF; CDR3nt: TGTGCCAGCAGCCAAGTATTATCAAATACTGAAGCTTTCTTT